The 20 T cell receptor beta chains given below trace back to one sample, sequenced in a study of cytomegalovirus exposure and HLA in healthy donors. Data came from immunoSEQ multiplex PCR; TCRdb stores just in-frame clones and leaves some out. The repertoire has under 250,000 clones, around four fifths of them found once; the top ten carry roughly 5.5%. The sample was PBMCs. The receptor set was obtained from a woman under 30 in good health and CMV-seronegative.

This chain connects TRBV6-1 to TRBJ1-1; 10 bases are a match to TRBD1. Germline lookup yields CDR1 MNHNS and CDR2 SASEGT. The CDR3 is 17 residues long. J lost 0 bases, V lost 4 bases, and 8 bases had no gene match. DNA for the CDR3: TGTGCCAGCAGTGTTCCGGGACAGGGGCTTATGAACACTGAAGCTTTCTTT. This translates into CASSVPGQGLMNTEAFF.

This clone was counted only a few times. The chain is built from TRBV6-1 and TRBJ2-7; TRBD1 matches at 8 bases. In germline, CDR1 is MNHNS, CDR2 SASEGT. J gave up 5 bases and V 6 bases, and 9 bases lay outside the gene matches. The CDR3 consists of 14 residues. Written as DNA, the CDR3 is TGTGCCAGCAGCCCAGGACAGGGTCGGAACGAGCAGTACTTC. This translates into CASSPGQGRNEQYF.

The J gene is TRBJ2-7, the V gene TRBV30; D assignment may be TRBD1 or TRBD2 (5 bases each). CDR3 length: 12 residues. Germline-derived CDR1 and CDR2 are GTSNPN and SVGIG (reference sequence). The V end was cut by 5 bases, the J end by 1 base, with 9 bases between. Here the CDR3 reads CAWGGRSYEQYF. CDR3 nucleotides: TGTGCCTGGGGGGGACGATCCTACGAGCAGTACTTC.

For this clone: The junction differs from germline at one of its ends, possibly a read error. V usage is TRBV30 and J usage is TRBJ1-1; 7 nucleotides agree with TRBD1. The germline V gene has CDR1 GTSNPN and CDR2 SVGIG (reference sequence). This CDR3 has 15 amino acids. The CDR3 loop reads CAWRVNDRALTEAFF. DNA of the CDR3: TGTGCCTGGCGTGTTAACGACAGGGCCCTCACTGAAGCTTTCTTT.

The rearrangement joins TRBV29-1 to TRBJ2-5, with 11 bases that match TRBD2. V was clipped by 5 bases and J by 5 bases; unmatched bases: 19. The length of the CDR3 is 18 residues. Per germline, CDR1 SQVTM and CDR2 ANQGSEA. Here the CDR3 reads CSVPPGGLAGGPRETQYF. CDR3 coding DNA: TGCAGCGTTCCCCCAGGGGGGTTAGCGGGAGGGCCAAGGGAGACCCAGTACTTC. Together with reference TRBV29-1 and TRBJ2-5, the CDR3 gives the full variable domain: SAVISQKPSRDICQRGTSLTIQCQVDSQVTMMFWYRQQPGQSLTLIATANQGSEATYESGFVIDKFPISRPNLTFSTLTVSNMSPEDSSIYLCSVPPGGLAGGPRETQYFGPGTRLLVL.

This clone was found once. V usage is TRBV6-5 and J usage is TRBJ2-2; the D gene is possibly TRBD1 (6 bases). Per the germline V gene, CDR1 is MNHEY and CDR2 is SVGAGI. CDR3 length: 14 residues. V was pared by 5 bases and J by 9 bases, with 16 bases between. CDR3 protein: CASSPYQQGRELFF. Here the CDR3 DNA reads TGTGCCAGCAGTCCTTACCAGCAGGGGAGGGAGCTGTTTTTT.

The rearrangement uses TRBV27 and TRBJ1-1; a weak D match, TRBD1 (5 bases). The CDR3 has 15 residues. V gave up 0 bases and J gave up 11 bases, with 19 bases separating them. The germline CDR1 and CDR2 sequences are MNHEY and SMNVEV (reference sequence). CDR3 coding DNA: TGTGCCAGCAGTTTATCCCTCAGCAGGGCGGATAGGGCTTTCTTT. Its translation is CASSLSLSRADRAFF.

This chain links TRBV4-1 with TRBJ2-7; 12 bases agree with TRBD1. Trimming at V came to 3 bases and at J to 3 bases, leaving 6 bases not matched to a gene. The length of the CDR3 is 16 residues. Germline values: CDR1 MGHRA, CDR2 YSYEKL. CDR3 in DNA: TGCGCCAGCAGCCAGGGACAGGGGGCAGGGGGCTACGAGCAGTACTTC. This sequence encodes CASSQGQGAGGYEQYF.

The sample holds a few counts of this clone. The CDR3 DNA reads TGTGCCAGCAGCTCCACTGCGGGCGGCTACACCTTC. Its protein is CASSSTAGGYTF. The V gene is TRBV9, the J gene TRBJ1-2; no clear D gene. Germline CDR1 and CDR2: SGDLS and YYNGEE. The CDR3 loop spans 12 amino acids. Deletions cut 4 bases from V and 8 bases from J, with 12 bases between.

The V and J genes are TRBV30 and TRBJ1-4, with 7 bases that match TRBD1. Per germline, CDR1 GTSNPN and CDR2 SVGIG (reference sequence). With V trimmed by 3 bases and J by 8 bases, 9 bases remained unmatched. The CDR3 has 14 amino acids. In nucleotides, the CDR3 is TGTGCCTGGAGCGACGGGACAGAAGGGGAAAAACTGTTTTTT. Protein sequence: CAWSDGTEGEKLFF.

This clone was seen once. This chain joins TRBV7-2 and TRBJ2-4, with 10 bases lining up with TRBD1. V was clipped by 5 bases and J by 2 bases; unmatched bases: 3. The germline gives CDR1 SGHTA, CDR2 FQGNSA. The CDR3 contains 15 residues. CDR3 in amino acids: CASSPGQGTKNIQYF. Here the CDR3 DNA reads TGTGCCAGCAGCCCGGGACAGGGGACCAAAAACATTCAGTACTTC.

This chain connects TRBV2 to TRBJ1-2; 8 bases line up with TRBD1. Germline CDR1 is SNHLY and CDR2 is FYNNEI. There are 18 residues in the CDR3. V was pared by 2 bases and J by 4 bases, with 15 bases of the junction left unmatched. CDR3 residues: CASSEHKRAGGVSYGYTF. The CDR3 DNA sequence: TGTGCCAGCAGTGAACATAAACGGGCAGGGGGCGTCTCCTATGGCTACACCTTC.

The chain links TRBV27 to TRBJ1-2; D uncertain. Germline lookup yields CDR1 MNHEY and CDR2 SMNVEV (reference sequence). The CDR3 contains 11 residues. V was shortened by 5 bases and J by 7 bases, with 8 bases between the two germline ends. As DNA, the CDR3 is TGTGCCAGCAGTGCCGGGGTTGGCTACACCTTC. Translation: CASSAGVGYTF.

This rearrangement joins TRBV27 to TRBJ2-2; 11 nucleotides agree with TRBD2. The CDR3 runs to 16 residues. The V and J ends lost 4 bases and 4 bases, in that order; junction bases with no gene match: 5. Germline V lookup: CDR1 MNHEY, CDR2 SMNVEV (reference sequence). CDR3 DNA sequence: TGTGCCAGCAGTTGGGGACTAGCGGAGATCACCGGGGAGCTGTTTTTT. Amino acid sequence: CASSWGLAEITGELFF.

The chain joins TRBV28 to TRBJ2-7; 8 bases match TRBD1. Germline CDR1 is MDHEN and CDR2 is SYDVKM. This CDR3 region has 13 residues. Trimming removed 7 bases from V and 5 bases from J; junction bases left unmatched: 7. In DNA, the CDR3 is TGTGCCAGCATACAGGGGGGATTTGACGAGCAGTACTTC. Its translation: CASIQGGFDEQYF.

This sequence joins TRBV27 and TRBJ2-2; 8 bases are shared with TRBD1. Germline-derived CDR1 and CDR2 are MNHEY and SMNVEV (reference sequence). The ends lost 3 bases at V and 5 bases at J; junction bases unmatched: 8. The CDR3 sequence is 16 residues long. The CDR3 nucleotides are TGTGCCAGCAGTTTTGGACAGGGTTTAAGTACCGGGGAGCTGTTTTTT. Amino acids: CASSFGQGLSTGELFF.

CDR3 DNA: TGTGCCTGGACAGGTGACTATGGCTACACCTTC. This codes for CAWTGDYGYTF. The V call is TRBV30, the J call TRBJ1-2, with unresolved D. Trimming took off 4 bases at V and 3 bases at J, with 6 bases between the two ends. CDR1 GTSNPN and CDR2 SVGIG come from the germline V gene (reference sequence). The CDR3 loop spans 11 amino acids.

The chain is built from TRBV4-1 and TRBJ1-1; no definite D call. This CDR3 is 13 amino acids long. The V end lost 4 bases, the J end lost 5 bases, and 11 bases lay between the germline ends. From germline, CDR1 is MGHRA and CDR2 YSYEKL. The CDR3, as DNA: TGCGCCAGCAGCCGGGGTCCAGCTACTGAAGCTTTCTTT. Its translation is CASSRGPATEAFF.

The rearrangement uses TRBV18 and TRBJ1-5; possible D gene TRBD1, 5 bases. Trimming stripped 3 bases from V and 4 bases from J, with 13 bases between. This CDR3 is built from 15 residues. Germline CDR1 KGHSH, CDR2 LQKENI. The CDR3 DNA reads as TGTGCCAGCTCACCCGTCCCGGGGGAAAATCAGCCCCAGCATTTT. Amino acid sequence: CASSPVPGENQPQHF.

This chain uses TRBV7-3 with TRBJ1-2, with D tentatively TRBD1 (5 bases). The CDR3 has 14 amino acids. Trimming took 1 base from V and 8 from J, leaving 14 bases between them. CDR1 is SGHTA, CDR2 FQGTGA, per germline. Here the CDR3 reads CASSLNVGEGGYTF. The DNA for the CDR3 is TGTGCCAGCAGCTTAAACGTGGGGGAGGGCGGCTACACCTTC.